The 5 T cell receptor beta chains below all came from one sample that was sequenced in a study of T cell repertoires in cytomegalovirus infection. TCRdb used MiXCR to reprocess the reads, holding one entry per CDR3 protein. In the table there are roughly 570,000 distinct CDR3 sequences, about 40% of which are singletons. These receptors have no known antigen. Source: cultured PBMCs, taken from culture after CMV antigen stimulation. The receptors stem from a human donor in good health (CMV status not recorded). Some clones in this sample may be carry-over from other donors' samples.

CDR3 DNA: TGTGCCAGCAGCACGGGACCCGGGGACGTTGGTGAAAAACTGTTTTTT. It codes for CASSTGPGDVGEKLFF. The V and J genes are TRBV7-6 and TRBJ1-4, with D perhaps TRBD1 (5 bases). Germline V lookup: CDR1 SGHVS, CDR2 FNYEAQ. The CDR3 runs to 16 residues. V dropped 5 bases and J dropped 7 bases, with 20 bases sitting between them. The whole variable domain, filled in from reference TRBV7-6 and TRBJ1-4, reads GAGVSQSPRYKVTKRGQDVALRCDPISGHVSLYWYRQALGQGPEFLTYFNYEAQQDKSGLPNDRFSAERPEGSISTLTIQRTEQRDSAMYRCASSTGPGDVGEKLFFGSGTQLSVL.

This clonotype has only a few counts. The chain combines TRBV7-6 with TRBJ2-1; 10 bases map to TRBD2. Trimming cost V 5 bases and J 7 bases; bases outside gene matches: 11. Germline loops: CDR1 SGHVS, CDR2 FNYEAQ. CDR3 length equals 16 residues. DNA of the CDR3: TGTGCCAGCAGCCCCACCCTCACTAGCGGGAAAAATGAGCAGTTCTTC. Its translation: CASSPTLTSGKNEQFF.

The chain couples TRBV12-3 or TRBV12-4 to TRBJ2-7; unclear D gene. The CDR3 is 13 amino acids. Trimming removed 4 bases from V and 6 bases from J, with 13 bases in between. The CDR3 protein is CASSSDGGSEQYF. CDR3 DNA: TGTGCCAGCAGTTCCGACGGCGGAAGCGAGCAGTACTTC.

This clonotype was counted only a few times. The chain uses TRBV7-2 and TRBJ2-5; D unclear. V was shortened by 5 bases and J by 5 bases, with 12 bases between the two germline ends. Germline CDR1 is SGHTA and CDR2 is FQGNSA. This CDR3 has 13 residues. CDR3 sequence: CASSRTFGETQYF. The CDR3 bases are TGTGCCAGCAGCCGTACCTTCGGGGAGACCCAGTACTTC.

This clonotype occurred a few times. CDR3 residues: CASSLRETGELFF. The CDR3 nucleotides read TGTGCCAGCAGCTTACGGGAGACCGGGGAGCTGTTTTTT. This chain joins TRBV11-1 and TRBJ2-2; D is perhaps TRBD2 (6 bases). Trimming stripped 2 bases from V and 5 bases from J, with 6 bases between. The CDR3 consists of 13 residues. Per germline, CDR1 SGHAT and CDR2 FQDESV (reference sequence).